This TCR beta chain was sequenced for a study of blood T cell repertoires in COVID-19. As for the study in general: COVID-19 samples from acute and convalescent phases originated in the United States, Italy and Spain. PBMCs, B-cell-depleted T cells, or T cells provided the cDNA or gDNA that made up the material.

Germline V gene lookup returns CDR1 SQVTM and CDR2 ANQGSEA. Trimming took 3 bases from V and 8 from J; bases not matched to a gene: 12. This CDR3 has 17 amino acids. In the original processing: Quantification of nucleated cells was approximated via reference gene primer amplification. TCRdb's copy holds only in-frame clones and misses some; the assay was immunoSEQ multiplex PCR. D and trimming were read from the DNA, whereas the V and J calls and clone size are those reported in that table. The sample comprises some 150,000 clones, around nine tenths of which are singletons, and approximately 10% rests with the top ten.

The sequence was obtained from a man aged 50 or older with active or convalescent COVID-19. Sequencing used peripheral blood. The chain couples TRBV29-1 to TRBJ2-1; 14 nucleotides match TRBD2. Written as DNA, the CDR3 is TGCAGCGTTGAGATATTGGGACTAGCGGGAGAGGGCTATGAGCAGTTCTTC. Protein sequence: CSVEILGLAGEGYEQFF.